Listed here are 5 T cell receptor beta chains from one sample, sequenced in a study of blood T cell repertoires in COVID-19. Profiled with immunoSEQ multiplex PCR; TCRdb holds only in-frame clones, not every one. The sample lists 200,000 to 300,000 clones; about 85% were seen once. Sequenced input: peripheral blood. The receptors here all came from a man in his 60s with acute or convalescent COVID-19.

The chain employs TRBV6-5 and TRBJ2-7; TRBD2 agrees at 8 bases. CDR3 length: 13 residues. Germline CDR1 reads MNHEY; CDR2 reads SVGAGI. Germline trimming cut 10 bases from V and 3 bases from J; bases unmatched to any gene: 8. CDR3 sequence reads: CATKAGDGYEQYF. The CDR3 coding sequence is TGTGCCACCAAAGCGGGAGACGGCTACGAGCAGTACTTC.

The chain combines TRBV7-9 with TRBJ1-4, with TRBD1 as a possible D gene (6 bases). The germline CDR1 and CDR2 sequences are SEHNR and FQNEAQ (reference sequence). Trimming removed 5 bases from V and 5 bases from J, with 18 bases in between. The CDR3 is 16 residues long. The CDR3: CASSPIGGHPNEKLFF. CDR3 bases: TGTGCCAGCAGCCCAATTGGGGGACACCCCAATGAAAAACTGTTTTTT. Complete variable domain (other parts from reference TRBV7-9 and TRBJ1-4): DTGVSQNPRHKITKRGQNVTFRCDPISEHNRLYWYRQTLGQGPEFLTYFQNEAQLEKSRLLSDRFSAERPKGSFSTLEIQRTEQGDSAMYLCASSPIGGHPNEKLFFGSGTQLSVL.

This clone occurred once. This chain joins TRBV10-1 and TRBJ1-3; the D gene is possibly TRBD1 (5 bases). V lost 6 bases and J 0 bases, leaving 6 bases between the germline ends. CDR3 length: 13 residues. Germline values: CDR1 WNHNN, CDR2 SYGVQD (reference sequence). CDR3 residues: CASSGGSGNTIYF. The DNA of the CDR3 is TGCGCCAGCAGCGGGGGCTCTGGAAACACCATATATTTT.

The chain uses TRBV29-1 and TRBJ2-5; D is ambiguous. The germline V gene has CDR1 SQVTM and CDR2 ANQGSEA. Between the trimmed V and J ends, which lost 4 bases and 2 bases, there was a span of 11 bases. CDR3 length: 13 residues. The CDR3 DNA reads TGCAGCGTTGTGGTGGCGGTTCAAGAGACCCAGTACTTC. It encodes CSVVVAVQETQYF.

The CDR3 DNA reads TGTGCCAGCAGTTACCCCCAACTAGCAACAAGAGGAGATACGCAGTATTTT. Translation: CASSYPQLATRGDTQYF. V and J are TRBV6-2 or TRBV6-3 and TRBJ2-3; tentative D call: TRBD2 (6 bases). The germline V gene encodes CDR1 MNHEY and CDR2 SVGEGT. Trimming left V 2 bases short and J 5 bases short, with 20 bases between. CDR3 size: 17 residues.